Listed below are T cell receptor beta chains from one sample, sequenced in a study of CD8 T cells in Susac syndrome. TCRdb passed the immunoSEQ multiplex PCR reads through MiXCR, listing each CDR3 protein once. Of 70,000 to 75,000 distinct CDR3 sequences listed, 85% to 95% are singletons. The sample was CD4+ T cells from PBMCs. These TCRs come from a human donor with Susac syndrome. The CDR3 runs from the conserved cysteine through the conserved F or W. A D gene is named only where the DNA matches it firmly. Where a row states a size, it is once, few, many or the class of an expanded clone; other rows omit it.

j_call v_call d_call clone_size cdr3_aa cdr3_nt
TRBJ2-6 TRBV5-4 TRBD1 - CASSLAGGPSGANVLTF TGTGCCAGCAGCTTAGCAGGGGGACCCTCTGGGGCCAACGTCCTGACTTTC
TRBJ1-6 TRBV4-3 - - CASSQDLGSPLHF TGCGCCAGCAGCCAAGATCTTGGGTCACCCCTCCACTTT
TRBJ2-1 TRBV6-2/TRBV6-3 - once CASTPRSSYNEQFF TGTGCCAGCACACCGCGGAGCTCCTACAATGAGCAGTTCTTC
TRBJ2-3 TRBV7-2 TRBD2 - CASSFRLAGPDTQYF TGTGCCAGCAGCTTTCGACTAGCGGGGCCAGATACGCAGTATTTT
TRBJ2-7 TRBV5-1 - once CASSLGTTGGSYEQYF TGCGCCAGCAGCTTGGGGACCACAGGAGGGTCCTACGAGCAGTACTTC
TRBJ1-2 TRBV7-9 - - CASSSGERVGGYTF TGTGCCAGCAGCTCAGGAGAAAGGGTTGGTGGCTACACCTTC
TRBJ2-7 TRBV7-2 TRBD2 - CASTGGGAYYEQYF TGTGCCTCCACCGGCGGGGGGGCATATTACGAGCAGTACTTC
TRBJ2-7 TRBV10-3 TRBD1 - CAISEVDREEAYEQYF TGTGCCATCAGTGAGGTGGACAGGGAGGAGGCCTACGAGCAGTACTTC
TRBJ1-1 TRBV19 - - CASSVRHWGTTEAFF TGTGCCAGTAGTGTTAGACACTGGGGGACCACTGAAGCTTTCTTT
TRBJ1-5 TRBV28 TRBD1 - CASRSPGQGARQPQHF TGTGCCAGCAGGAGCCCGGGACAGGGGGCGCGGCAGCCCCAGCATTTT
TRBJ2-1 TRBV11-3 - - CASSLIRGQEQFF TGTGCCAGCAGCTTAATAAGGGGTCAGGAGCAGTTCTTC
TRBJ1-4 TRBV6-5 - - CASSRSGTSNEKLFF TGTGCCAGCAGCCGCAGTGGGACGTCTAATGAAAAACTGTTTTTT
TRBJ2-1 TRBV7-8 - - CASSLDLVEFF TGTGCCAGCAGCTTAGACCTTGTGGAGTTCTTC
TRBJ1-1 TRBV18 TRBD1 - CASSQGQGTNTEAFF TGTGCCAGCTCACAGGGACAGGGGACCAACACTGAAGCTTTCTTT
TRBJ2-7 TRBV7-2 - - CASSSSGRDSRQYF TGTGCCAGCAGCTCCTCCGGAAGGGACTCGCGGCAGTACTTC
TRBJ2-6 TRBV9 TRBD1 - CASSVRQGVSGANVLTF TGTGCCAGCAGCGTCAGACAGGGCGTCTCTGGGGCCAACGTCCTGACTTTC
TRBJ2-7 TRBV15 TRBD1 few CATSRGDRAYEQYF TGTGCCACCAGCAGAGGAGACAGGGCCTACGAGCAGTACTTC
TRBJ2-3 TRBV7-2 - - CASSPARETDTQYF TGTGCCAGCAGCCCGGCCCGAGAGACAGATACGCAGTATTTT
TRBJ2-4 TRBV7-2 - - CASSKQGPLVRAKNIQYF TGTGCCAGCAGTAAACAGGGACCCCTTGTGAGAGCCAAAAACATTCAGTACTTC
TRBJ1-3 TRBV7-2 TRBD1 - CASSPRQGSFSGNTIYF TGTGCCAGCAGCCCAAGACAGGGGTCGTTCTCTGGAAACACCATATATTTT
TRBJ1-6 TRBV7-2 - - CASSLVRGWYNSPLHF TGTGCCAGCAGCTTAGTCAGGGGTTGGTATAATTCACCCCTCCACTTT
TRBJ1-2 TRBV5-6 TRBD1 - CASSEGQTNYGYTF TGTGCCAGCAGCGAGGGACAGACTAACTATGGCTACACCTTC
TRBJ2-3 TRBV5-1 - once CASSSGTSTDTQYF TGCGCCAGCAGCTCCGGGACTTCCACAGATACGCAGTATTTT
TRBJ1-1 TRBV5-1 - - CASTHGLRDGNTEAFF TGCGCCAGCACTCATGGACTCCGGGATGGGAACACTGAAGCTTTCTTT
TRBJ2-5 TRBV11-2 - - CASSFNPQKGETQYF TGTGCCAGCAGCTTCAACCCCCAGAAGGGCGAGACCCAGTACTTC
TRBJ1-2 TRBV28 TRBD1 - CASSPSGQGARGYTF TGTGCCAGCAGTCCCTCGGGACAGGGGGCGCGAGGCTACACCTTC
TRBJ1-2 TRBV18 - - CASSPRTRNYGYTF TGTGCCAGCTCACCGCGGACACGTAACTATGGCTACACCTTC
TRBJ1-2 TRBV29-1 TRBD1 - CSVEKRQGSFGYTF TGCAGCGTTGAAAAAAGACAGGGGAGTTTTGGCTACACCTTC
TRBJ2-5 TRBV28 - - CASSPPGGQETQYF TGTGCCAGCAGTCCCCCAGGGGGGCAAGAGACCCAGTACTTC
TRBJ2-3 TRBV16 - - CASSQSLGRADTQYF TGTGCCAGCAGCCAATCCTTAGGGCGGGCAGATACGCAGTATTTT
TRBJ1-6 TRBV28 - - CASSLSRASSYNSPLHF TGTGCCAGCAGTTTATCGAGGGCGAGCTCCTATAATTCACCCCTCCACTTT
TRBJ2-2 TRBV9 - - CASSVLPPSNTGELFF TGTGCCAGCAGCGTACTACCTCCATCGAACACCGGGGAGCTGTTTTTT
TRBJ1-6 TRBV2 TRBD1 few CASSLDRANSPLHF TGTGCCAGCAGTCTCGACAGGGCTAATTCACCCCTCCACTTT
TRBJ2-5 TRBV5-1 - - CASSFGSNLETQYF TGCGCCAGCAGCTTTGGGTCGAACTTGGAGACCCAGTACTTC
TRBJ1-2 TRBV5-4 TRBD1 - CASSRGTVYGYTF TGTGCCAGCAGCAGAGGGACAGTCTATGGCTACACCTTC
TRBJ2-3 TRBV19 TRBD2 - CASSIPGGGGTDTQYF TGTGCCAGTAGTATCCCCGGCGGGGGGGGCACAGATACGCAGTATTTT
TRBJ2-7 TRBV20-1 TRBD1 - CSAPLPGGNYEQYF TGCAGTGCGCCCCTCCCAGGGGGTAACTACGAGCAGTACTTC
TRBJ1-6 TRBV6-5 - - CASSYSPPQFNSPLHF TGTGCCAGCAGTTACTCTCCCCCCCAGTTTAATTCACCCCTCCACTTT
TRBJ2-5 TRBV28 - - CASSSRIQETQYF TGTGCCAGCAGTTCACGGATACAAGAGACCCAGTACTTC
TRBJ2-5 TRBV5-4 - - CASSLGGGAGETQYF TGTGCCAGCAGCTTAGGAGGGGGGGCCGGTGAGACCCAGTACTTC
TRBJ1-6 TRBV11-2 TRBD1 - CASTPGGDRVSPLHF TGTGCCAGCACCCCCGGCGGGGACAGGGTTTCACCCCTCCACTTT
TRBJ2-5 TRBV28 TRBD2 - CASSAGEETQYF TGTGCCAGCAGTGCGGGGGAAGAGACCCAGTACTTC